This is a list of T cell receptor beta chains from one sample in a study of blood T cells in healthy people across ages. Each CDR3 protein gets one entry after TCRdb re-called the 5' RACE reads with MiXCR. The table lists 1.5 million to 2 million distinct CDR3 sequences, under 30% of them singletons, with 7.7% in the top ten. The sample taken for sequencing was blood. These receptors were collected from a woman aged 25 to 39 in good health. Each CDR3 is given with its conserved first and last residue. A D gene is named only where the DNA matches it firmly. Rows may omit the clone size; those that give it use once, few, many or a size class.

CDR3aa: CATSPPRRGYTF
CDR3nt: TGTGCCACCAGCCCCCCGCGACGAGGCTACACCTTC
abundance: few
v_gene: TRBV15
len: 12
j_gene: TRBJ1-2
d_gene: NA

CDR3aa: CASITPGGEKLFF
CDR3nt: TGTGCCAGCATTACTCCGGGTGGAGAAAAACTGTTTTTT
abundance: NA
v_gene: TRBV28
len: 13
j_gene: TRBJ1-4
d_gene: NA

CDR3aa: CASHKTGRGTGELFF
CDR3nt: TGTGCCAGCCACAAGACAGGGAGAGGCACCGGGGAGCTGTTTTTT
abundance: few
v_gene: TRBV12-3/TRBV12-4
len: 15
j_gene: TRBJ2-2
d_gene: TRBD1

CDR3aa: CASRSPGAGDSYNEQFF
CDR3nt: TGTGCCAGCAGATCCCCCGGGGCAGGGGATTCCTACAATGAGCAGTTCTTC
abundance: NA
v_gene: TRBV7-9
len: 17
j_gene: TRBJ2-1
d_gene: NA

CDR3aa: CASSPRGRDEQYF
CDR3nt: TGTGCCAGCAGCCCGCGGGGGCGGGACGAGCAGTACTTC
abundance: many
v_gene: TRBV3-1
len: 13
j_gene: TRBJ2-7
d_gene: NA

CDR3aa: CSARDRVPGEKLFF
CDR3nt: TGCAGTGCTAGAGACCGGGTGCCTGGGGAAAAACTGTTTTTT
abundance: NA
v_gene: TRBV20-1
len: 14
j_gene: TRBJ1-4
d_gene: NA

CDR3aa: CAISYGTGTYEQYF
CDR3nt: TGTGCCATCAGCTACGGGACGGGGACCTACGAGCAGTACTTC
abundance: many
v_gene: TRBV10-3
len: 14
j_gene: TRBJ2-7
d_gene: NA

CDR3aa: CASSESQGAGSSYNEQFF
CDR3nt: TGCGCCAGCAGCGAATCCCAGGGAGCGGGGAGCTCCTACAATGAGCAGTTCTTC
abundance: NA
v_gene: TRBV10-1
len: 18
j_gene: TRBJ2-1
d_gene: TRBD2

CDR3aa: CASSPLAQGTDTQYF
CDR3nt: TGCGCCAGCAGCCCTCTAGCCCAAGGCACAGATACGCAGTATTTT
abundance: many
v_gene: TRBV4-3
len: 15
j_gene: TRBJ2-3
d_gene: NA

CDR3aa: CAISESTLAVEAFF
CDR3nt: TGTGCCATCAGTGAGTCGACTCTGGCAGTAGAAGCTTTCTTT
abundance: NA
v_gene: TRBV10-3
len: 14
j_gene: TRBJ1-1
d_gene: NA

CDR3aa: CASRASGTPSEAFF
CDR3nt: TGTGCCAGCAGGGCGTCCGGGACACCAAGTGAAGCTTTCTTT
abundance: few
v_gene: TRBV3-1
len: 14
j_gene: TRBJ1-1
d_gene: NA

CDR3aa: CASSFGRVYLANTEAFF
CDR3nt: TGTGCCAGCAGCTTTGGAAGGGTATATTTAGCGAACACTGAAGCTTTCTTT
abundance: few
v_gene: TRBV5-6
len: 17
j_gene: TRBJ1-1
d_gene: NA

CDR3aa: CASSLIGTLAKNIQYF
CDR3nt: TGTGCCAGCAGCTTAATAGGGACTCTAGCCAAAAACATTCAGTACTTC
abundance: few
v_gene: TRBV7-2
len: 16
j_gene: TRBJ2-4
d_gene: NA

CDR3aa: CASSLTKNTEAFF
CDR3nt: TGTGCCAGCAGTTTAACCAAGAACACTGAAGCTTTCTTT
abundance: NA
v_gene: TRBV6-5
len: 13
j_gene: TRBJ1-1
d_gene: NA

CDR3aa: CASSQNVVGGEGGEQFF
CDR3nt: TGCGCCAGCAGCCAAAATGTTGTTGGCGGGGAGGGTGGTGAGCAGTTCTTC
abundance: NA
v_gene: TRBV4-1
len: 17
j_gene: TRBJ2-1
d_gene: TRBD2

CDR3aa: CSVGRKLRKPTDTQYF
CDR3nt: TGCAGCGTTGGTAGAAAATTGAGAAAACCCACAGATACGCAGTATTTT
abundance: few
v_gene: TRBV29-1
len: 16
j_gene: TRBJ2-3
d_gene: NA

CDR3aa: CASSLPEAGWGEQYF
CDR3nt: TGTGCCAGCAGCCTTCCAGAGGCAGGGTGGGGCGAGCAGTACTTC
abundance: few
v_gene: TRBV12-3/TRBV12-4
len: 15
j_gene: TRBJ2-7
d_gene: NA

CDR3aa: CASSPSGGIGSTF
CDR3nt: TGTGCCAGCAGCCCGTCTGGGGGAATTGGCTCCACCTTC
abundance: NA
v_gene: TRBV7-2
len: 13
j_gene: TRBJ1-2
d_gene: NA

CDR3aa: CASSQRSEQDF
CDR3nt: TGTGCCAGCAGTCAGAGGAGCGAGCAGGACTTC
abundance: NA
v_gene: TRBV6-2/TRBV6-3
len: 11
j_gene: TRBJ2-7
d_gene: NA

CDR3aa: CASSELRETYEQYF
CDR3nt: TGTGCCAGCAGTGAATTGCGGGAGACCTACGAGCAGTACTTC
abundance: many
v_gene: TRBV2
len: 14
j_gene: TRBJ2-7
d_gene: TRBD2

CDR3aa: CASSPHEEETQYF
CDR3nt: TGTGCCAGCAGTCCCCATGAGGAAGAGACCCAGTACTTC
abundance: NA
v_gene: TRBV6-2/TRBV6-3
len: 13
j_gene: TRBJ2-5
d_gene: NA

CDR3aa: CASSLLTGSYEQYF
CDR3nt: TGTGCCAGCAGTTTACTCACTGGGTCCTACGAGCAGTACTTC
abundance: NA
v_gene: TRBV12-3/TRBV12-4
len: 14
j_gene: TRBJ2-7
d_gene: NA

CDR3aa: CSAAGYYNYGYTF
CDR3nt: TGCAGTGCTGCGGGCTATTATAACTATGGCTACACCTTC
abundance: few
v_gene: TRBV20-1
len: 13
j_gene: TRBJ1-2
d_gene: NA

CDR3aa: CASSRRGGRTDTQYF
CDR3nt: TGCGCCAGCAGCCGAAGGGGCGGGCGCACAGATACGCAGTATTTT
abundance: few
v_gene: TRBV5-1
len: 15
j_gene: TRBJ2-3
d_gene: NA

CDR3aa: CSARAAQGTYNSPLHF
CDR3nt: TGCAGTGCTAGAGCGGCACAGGGGACCTATAATTCACCCCTCCACTTT
abundance: few
v_gene: TRBV20-1
len: 16
j_gene: TRBJ1-6
d_gene: TRBD1

CDR3aa: CASSSFGLDSYEQYF
CDR3nt: TGTGCCAGCAGTTCTTTCGGACTAGATTCCTACGAGCAGTACTTC
abundance: few
v_gene: TRBV6-5
len: 15
j_gene: TRBJ2-7
d_gene: TRBD2